Listed below are T cell receptor beta chains from one sample, sequenced in a study of neoadjuvant anti-PD-1 for oral cavity cancer. The method was immunoSEQ multiplex PCR; TCRdb's version includes in-frame clones alone and lacks a portion of them. The sample comprises tens of thousands of clones, over 70% of which are singletons, and 3.4% rests with the top ten. The sequenced sample was PBMCs, obtained before nivolumab (anti-PD-1) treatment. The receptors were gathered from a person aged 35-80 years with oral cavity squamous cell carcinoma. The CDR3 runs from the conserved cysteine through the conserved F or W. A D gene is named only where the DNA matches it firmly. Clone sizes are given selectively: once, few, many, or a class where the clone is expanded.

j_call	v_call	clone_size	d_call	cdr3_nt	cdr3_aa
TRBJ2-3	TRBV9	-	TRBD1	TGTGCCAGCAGTGTACTAGGGGGCCACACCACAGATACGCAGTATTTT	CASSVLGGHTTDTQYF
TRBJ2-3	TRBV7-8	-	TRBD2	TGTGCCAGCAGCTTAGGGACTAGCGGGAGAGATACGCAGTATTTT	CASSLGTSGRDTQYF
TRBJ2-3	TRBV18	-	TRBD1	TGTGCCAGCTCACCACAGGGGGCTAGCACAGATACGCAGTATTTT	CASSPQGASTDTQYF
TRBJ2-5	TRBV7-3	-	-	TGTGCCAGCAGCTTAAGTCCAGGGAAAGAGACCCAGTACTTC	CASSLSPGKETQYF
TRBJ1-4	TRBV9	-	TRBD1	TGTGCCAGCAGCCCTCGGGCACAGGGGGCTAATGAAAAACTGTTTTTT	CASSPRAQGANEKLFF
TRBJ1-3	TRBV19	once	-	TGTGCCAGTAGTATAACCGGGGATGGAAACACCATATATTTT	CASSITGDGNTIYF
TRBJ2-3	TRBV18	-	TRBD1	TGTGCCAGCTCACCTTTGGGACAGCAGAACACAGATACGCAGTATTTT	CASSPLGQQNTDTQYF
TRBJ2-1	TRBV7-8	-	TRBD2	TGTGCCAGCAGCGAGCGACTAGCCAATGAGCAGTTCTTC	CASSERLANEQFF
TRBJ1-1	TRBV27	-	-	TGTGCCAGCAGTCCCTGGGGCAGGCCCCCTGAAGCTTTCTTT	CASSPWGRPPEAFF
TRBJ2-4	TRBV7-3	-	-	TGTGCCAGCAGCCCCCAATGGGGGGCGGGGGCCAAAAACATTCAGTACTTC	CASSPQWGAGAKNIQYF
TRBJ2-1	TRBV5-1	few	-	TGCGCCAGCAGGGGTGAGAGCTACAATGAGCAGTTCTTC	CASRGESYNEQFF
TRBJ2-7	TRBV7-8	-	TRBD2	TGTGCCAGCAGGCCGAGCGGGAGTACTCCCTTTTACGAGCAGTACTTC	CASRPSGSTPFYEQYF
TRBJ2-6	TRBV27	-	-	TGTGCCAGCAGTTTTTGGACAGGGAGGGCTGGGGCCAACGTCCTGACTTTC	CASSFWTGRAGANVLTF
TRBJ2-5	TRBV5-6	-	-	TGTGCCAGCAGCTTCCGGGAGACCCAGTACTTC	CASSFRETQYF
TRBJ2-7	TRBV4-1	-	-	TGCGCCAGCAGCCAGCGCAGGGCCTACGAGCAGTACTTC	CASSQRRAYEQYF
TRBJ2-7	TRBV15	-	-	TGTGCCACCAGCAGAGATGGACAGTTCTACGAGCAGTACTTC	CATSRDGQFYEQYF
TRBJ2-7	TRBV7-2	-	TRBD1	TGTGCCAGCAGCTTGTGGACAGGAAATCAGTACGAGCAGTACTTC	CASSLWTGNQYEQYF
TRBJ2-5	TRBV5-4	-	-	TGTGCCAGCAGCTTGGCGGGGCACGTGGGCCAAGAGACCCAGTACTTC	CASSLAGHVGQETQYF
TRBJ1-5	TRBV19	-	TRBD1	TGTGCCAGTAGTCAGGGGGTTGGACAGGGCGAAACCCAGCATTTT	CASSQGVGQGETQHF
TRBJ2-3	TRBV4-1	few	TRBD1	TGCGCCAGCAGCCAAGAGGACAGGCGAACAGATACGCAGTATTTT	CASSQEDRRTDTQYF
TRBJ2-2	TRBV7-2	-	-	TGTGCCAGTAACATATATGGGGAGCTGTTTTTT	CASNIYGELFF
TRBJ2-7	TRBV7-9	-	TRBD1	TGTGCCAGCAGCTCCGGGACAGACTACGAGCAGTACTTC	CASSSGTDYEQYF
TRBJ2-7	TRBV29-1	-	TRBD1	TGCAGCGTCGCTTATAGGGACAGCCGCTCTTTCGGGCAGTACTTC	CSVAYRDSRSFGQYF
TRBJ1-1	TRBV29-1	few	TRBD1	TGCAGCGTGCGAACAGGGGCCACTGAAGCTTTCTTT	CSVRTGATEAFF
TRBJ1-2	TRBV5-1	few	-	TGCGCCAGCAGCTCCTTAACAGGCACCTATGGCTACACCTTC	CASSSLTGTYGYTF
TRBJ2-7	TRBV4-2	-	TRBD2	TGTGCCAGCAGCCAAGTATCTAGCGGACCCTACGAGCAGTACTTC	CASSQVSSGPYEQYF
TRBJ2-1	TRBV28	medium-sized	-	TGTGCCAGCAGTTTTTTAGCGGCCCTCTACAATGAGCAGTTCTTC	CASSFLAALYNEQFF
TRBJ2-3	TRBV19	-	TRBD1	TGTGCCAGTGGGACAGGGGTAGCAGATACGCAGTATTTT	CASGTGVADTQYF
TRBJ2-7	TRBV6-6	once	-	TGTGCCAGCAGTTACTCGTATCCCCATCACTACGAGCAGTACTTC	CASSYSYPHHYEQYF
TRBJ2-3	TRBV7-3	-	-	TGTGCCAGCAGCTTACCAGGGGAAGATACGCAGTATTTT	CASSLPGEDTQYF
TRBJ2-1	TRBV6-5	-	TRBD2	TGTGCCAGCACTAGCGGGGGGGCTCGTGAGCAGTTCTTC	CASTSGGAREQFF
TRBJ1-2	TRBV2	-	-	TGTGCCAGCAGTGATGGCCTGATCTATGGCTACACCTTC	CASSDGLIYGYTF
TRBJ1-1	TRBV7-8	-	-	TGTGCCAGCAGCTCCCGCGGGGCGGTGGAAGCTTTCTTT	CASSSRGAVEAFF
TRBJ1-1	TRBV30	-	-	TGTGCCTGGAGTGGGTTCGGGGCGGGGGAGACTGAAGCTTTCTTT	CAWSGFGAGETEAFF
TRBJ1-2	TRBV18	once	-	TGTGCCAGCTCACCACCCAGCAGGGATTTGCGCGGCTACACCTTC	CASSPPSRDLRGYTF
TRBJ2-1	TRBV6-5	-	TRBD2	TGTGCCAGCACCACCGGGGGGGGAGTAGTGGGTGAGCAGTTCTTC	CASTTGGGVVGEQFF
TRBJ2-5	TRBV5-1	-	-	TGCGCCAGCAGCTTGGCTCTAGGGGACCAAGAGACCCAGTACTTC	CASSLALGDQETQYF
TRBJ1-2	TRBV7-8	once	-	TGTGCCAGCAGCTCGGACGCCCACTGGGGCTACACCTTC	CASSSDAHWGYTF
TRBJ1-5	TRBV29-1	-	TRBD1	TGCAGCGTTGAAGTAGGGGGGACAGGGAATCAGCCCCAGCATTTT	CSVEVGGTGNQPQHF
TRBJ1-3	TRBV9	-	-	TGTGCCAGCAGCCTGACTCCGGGACCCCCGAGCTCTGGAAACACCATATATTTT	CASSLTPGPPSSGNTIYF
TRBJ2-3	TRBV9	-	TRBD2	TGTGCCAGCAGCGCTAGCGGGGGCACAGATACGCAGTATTTT	CASSASGGTDTQYF
TRBJ2-7	TRBV5-1	-	-	TGCGCCAGCAGCAATGCGGACGGAACCTACGAGCAGTACTTC	CASSNADGTYEQYF
TRBJ1-1	TRBV7-9	-	-	TGTGCCAGCAGCGTGCACCAACAGGGTGAAGCTTTCTTT	CASSVHQQGEAFF
TRBJ2-7	TRBV4-2	-	TRBD2	TGTGCCAGCAGCCAAGTGGGGGGGGGATTCTACGAGCAGTACTTC	CASSQVGGGFYEQYF
TRBJ1-5	TRBV28	-	TRBD1	TGTGCCGTTTCGGACAGGGGAAATCAGCCCCAGCATTTT	CAVSDRGNQPQHF
TRBJ2-5	TRBV7-2	-	-	TGTGCCAGCAGCTTAGGGAGACAAGAGACCCAGTACTTC	CASSLGRQETQYF
TRBJ2-5	TRBV29-1	-	TRBD1	TGCAGCGTTGAGTCCCGGGACAGGGAAGAGACCCAGTACTTC	CSVESRDREETQYF
TRBJ2-5	TRBV11-1	-	-	TGTGCCAGCAATACCCAGTCGGGGCGCGAGACCCAGTACTTC	CASNTQSGRETQYF
TRBJ1-2	TRBV19	-	-	TGTGCCAGTAGTATAGGAACAGGGACGATTAACTATGGCTACACCTTC	CASSIGTGTINYGYTF
TRBJ1-1	TRBV30	-	-	TGTGCCTGGAGTGTGGGGTATACGGGTTGGACTGAAGCTTTCTTT	CAWSVGYTGWTEAFF
TRBJ2-3	TRBV21-1	-	-	TGTGCCAGCAGCACGCCGGGACCAAGCACAGATACGCAGTATTTT	CASSTPGPSTDTQYF
TRBJ2-5	TRBV10-3	once	TRBD1	TGTGCCATCAGCGTCAACAGGGGGCAGGGAGAGACCCAGTACTTC	CAISVNRGQGETQYF
TRBJ1-2	TRBV6-5	few	-	TGTGCCAGCAGATCGACAGCTAACTATGGCTACACCTTC	CASRSTANYGYTF